This record concerns one T cell receptor (beta chain) sequence. Mismatch with germline at one junction end may stem from a read error. CDR3 size: 14 residues. The germline CDR1 and CDR2 sequences are SGHTA and FQGNSA. The data were taken from a study of blood T cell repertoires in COVID-19. Looking at the study overall: Donors in the United States, Italy and Spain gave samples during acute or convalescent COVID-19. From T cells, B-cell-depleted T cells, or PBMCs came the material, which was cDNA or gDNA.

Study processing details: Reference gene primer amplification gave estimated nucleated cell counts. This table comes from immunoSEQ multiplex PCR, and its TCRdb copy is limited to in-frame clones, with some not included. That table is the source of V, J and clone size, and D and trimming were worked out from the DNA. The sample contains roughly 140,000 clones, 85% to 90% of which appear only once. Specimen: peripheral blood. The sequence came from a woman aged 35 to 49 with acute or convalescent COVID-19. The chain joins TRBV7-2 to TRBJ1-6; D ambiguous. The CDR3 DNA reads as TGTGCCAGCAGGTTAGCGGGAGCCGATTCACCCCTCCACTTT. The encoded protein is CASRLAGADSPLHF.